The 15 T cell receptor beta chains listed next were all sequenced from one sample in a study of T cells in Graves' hyperthyroidism and ophthalmopathy. RNA transcripts were the template for amplifying TCR beta CDR3 regions. TCR CDR3 underwent first-round RT-PCR with the HTBI primer set. TCRdb reanalysed the multiplex PCR reads using MiXCR and keeps one entry per CDR3 protein. The sample holds hundreds of thousands of distinct CDR3 sequences, roughly 20% seen once. Sequencing input: blood. Every receptor here comes from a man between 25 and 39 years old with Graves' ophthalmopathy.

The V gene is TRBV20-1, the J gene TRBJ2-1, with 9 bases that match TRBD2. This CDR3 is built from 16 residues. Germline CDR1 reads DFQATT; CDR2 reads SNEGSKA (reference sequence). After removal of 0 bases from V and 6 bases from J, the junction contained 9 bases not matched to a gene. CDR3 sequence reads: CSARDRASGNVNEQFF. The CDR3 bases are TGCAGTGCTAGAGATAGGGCTAGCGGGAACGTCAATGAGCAGTTCTTC.

This clonotype came up many times. V is TRBV2 and J is TRBJ2-5; 7 bases match TRBD2. Germline V gene data show CDR1 as SNHLY and CDR2 as FYNNEI. The CDR3 sequence is 16 residues long. The V and J ends lost 4 bases and 2 bases, in that order; junction bases with no gene match: 10. The CDR3 DNA sequence: TGTGCCAGCAGTGTGGAGGAGGCTAGCGGACAAGAGACCCAGTACTTC. Translating gives CASSVEEASGQETQYF.

Many counts were recorded for this clonotype. The V gene is TRBV12-3 or TRBV12-4, the J gene TRBJ1-1, with 11 bases identical to TRBD1. J was trimmed by 8 bases and V by 5 bases; bases with no gene match: 7. The CDR3 is made up of 14 amino acids. CDR3 residues: CASSPGQGALEAFF. The CDR3 DNA follows: TGTGCCAGCAGTCCAGGACAGGGGGCCCTCGAAGCTTTCTTT.

Worth noting for this clonotype: At one end the junction does not follow the germline gene, possibly because of a read error. The rearrangement uses TRBV7-8 and TRBJ2-1; the match to TRBD2 covers 9 bases. The V gene's germline CDR1 is SGHVS and CDR2 FQNEAQ. CDR3 length: 12 amino acids. This CDR3 reads CASGGGLAVVAF. For the CDR3, the DNA is TGTGCCAGCGGGGGGGGACTAGCTGTGGTGGCCTTC.

This clonotype was seen many times. This chain joins TRBV27 and TRBJ1-1, with a weak D call TRBD1 (6 bases). With 0 bases removed from V and 1 base from J, the gap between germline ends came to 12 bases. The germline gives CDR1 MNHEY, CDR2 SMNVEV (reference sequence). The CDR3 loop spans 16 amino acids. CDR3 DNA: TGTGCCAGCAGTTTATCAGCGAGGGGGGCGAACACTGAAGCTTTCTTT. It codes for CASSLSARGANTEAFF.

The V gene is TRBV4-1, the J gene TRBJ2-5, with 10 bases matching TRBD2. Losses at the gene ends were 6 bases for V and 5 bases for J; bases not matched to a gene: 9. The germline CDR1 and CDR2 sequences are MGHRA and YSYEKL. The CDR3 is 15 amino acids. The CDR3 loop reads CASSSSSGSGETQYF. CDR3 nucleotide sequence: TGCGCCAGCAGTTCGTCTAGCGGGAGCGGGGAGACCCAGTACTTC.

This clonotype occurred a few times. The V gene is TRBV4-1, the J gene TRBJ2-7; 11 bases match TRBD1. The V and J ends lost 2 bases and 5 bases, in that order; junction bases with no gene match: 5. CDR3 length: 15 amino acids. In germline, CDR1 is MGHRA, CDR2 YSYEKL. CDR3 sequence (DNA): TGCGCCAGCAGCCAATCGGACAGGGGGCTGGACGAGCAGTACTTC. Translated: CASSQSDRGLDEQYF.

In its sample, this clonotype was seen many times. The gene calls are TRBV6-5 and TRBJ1-2; D is possibly TRBD1 (5 bases). Trimming took off 0 bases at V and 3 bases at J, with 8 bases between the two ends. The CDR3 loop spans 14 amino acids. The V gene's germline CDR1 is MNHEY and CDR2 SVGAGI. The CDR3 is CASSYSDSYYGYTF. The CDR3 DNA follows: TGTGCCAGCAGTTACTCTGACAGCTACTATGGCTACACCTTC.

The V gene is TRBV4-3, the J gene TRBJ2-3; 7 bases are a match to TRBD2. The CDR3 is 16 amino acids. Trimming at V came to 0 bases and at J to 6 bases, leaving 9 bases not matched to a gene. The germline V gene has CDR1 LGHNA and CDR2 YSLEER. The CDR3 loop is CASSQEQRGIRDTQYF. CDR3 nucleotides: TGCGCCAGCAGCCAAGAGCAGCGGGGCATACGCGATACGCAGTATTTT.

This clonotype was seen only a few times. The V call is TRBV20-1, the J call TRBJ1-6; 7 positions match TRBD1. The CDR3 has 17 amino acids. The V segment lost 0 bases and the J segment 8 bases; nucleotides outside the gene matches: 13. From germline, CDR1 is DFQATT and CDR2 SNEGSKA (reference sequence). The CDR3 region is CSARDWQGDVWYSPLHF. In DNA, the CDR3 is TGCAGTGCTAGAGATTGGCAGGGGGACGTCTGGTATTCACCCCTCCACTTT.

This clonotype was picked up many times. V usage is TRBV7-9 and J usage is TRBJ2-7, with D maybe TRBD1 (6 bases). Trimming took 0 bases from V and 2 from J, leaving 14 bases between them. CDR1 is SEHNR, CDR2 FQNEAQ, per germline (reference sequence). This CDR3 region has 16 residues. DNA of the CDR3: TGTGCCAGCAGCTTAGCATCTGGACAGACTACCTACGAGCAGTACTTC. This gives the protein CASSLASGQTTYEQYF.

This clonotype was seen repeatedly, ten times or more. The rearrangement links TRBV12-3 or TRBV12-4 to TRBJ2-1, with TRBD2 matching 9 bases. Trimming at V came to 5 bases and at J to 0 bases, leaving 5 bases not matched to a gene. The CDR3 loop spans 16 amino acids. Written as DNA, the CDR3 is TGTGCCAGCAGTCCGGCTAGCGGGATCTCCTACAATGAGCAGTTCTTC. It yields the protein CASSPASGISYNEQFF.

This clonotype was counted many times. This sequence joins TRBV2 and TRBJ2-1; tentatively, D is TRBD2 (6 bases). Trimming removed 6 bases at V and 0 bases at J, with 12 bases between. Germline CDR1 is SNHLY and CDR2 is FYNNEI. The CDR3 totals 15 residues. This chain's CDR3 is CASRVADSSYNEQFF. In DNA form, the CDR3 reads TGTGCCAGCAGAGTAGCGGATAGCTCCTACAATGAGCAGTTCTTC.

This clonotype was detected a few times. The chain carries TRBV28 and TRBJ1-4, with unresolved D. This CDR3 is built from 17 residues. CDR1 and CDR2 from the germline V gene are MDHEN and SYDVKM. V was cut by 6 bases and J by 0 bases, with 17 bases left in between. CDR3 DNA: TGTGCCAGCAGAGACGGTGGTTTTGGAGCAACTAATGAAAAACTGTTTTTT. Translated, it gives CASRDGGFGATNEKLFF.

This sequence joins TRBV19 and TRBJ1-2; D is unresolved. CDR1 and CDR2 (germline): LNHDA, SQIVND (reference sequence). The CDR3 length is 15 residues. The V gene lost 3 bases and the J gene lost 2 bases, with 13 bases spanning the gap. The CDR3 region has the DNA TGTGCCAGTAGTATTTCGGGCAGGAAGAACTATGGCTACACCTTC. It specifies CASSISGRKNYGYTF.